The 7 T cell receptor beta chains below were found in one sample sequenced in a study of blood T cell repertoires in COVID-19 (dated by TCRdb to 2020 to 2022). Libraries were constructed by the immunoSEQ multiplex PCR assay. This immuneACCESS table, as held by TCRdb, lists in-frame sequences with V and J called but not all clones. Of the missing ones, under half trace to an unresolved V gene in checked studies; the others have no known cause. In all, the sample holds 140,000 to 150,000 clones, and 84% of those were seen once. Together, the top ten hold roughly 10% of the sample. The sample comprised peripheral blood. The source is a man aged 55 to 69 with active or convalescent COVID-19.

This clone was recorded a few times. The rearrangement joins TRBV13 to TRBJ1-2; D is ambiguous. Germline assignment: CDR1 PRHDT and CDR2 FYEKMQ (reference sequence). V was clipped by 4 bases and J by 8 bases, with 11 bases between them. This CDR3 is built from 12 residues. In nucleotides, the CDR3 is TGTGCCAGCAGCTCCCGTCCAGGCGGCTACACCTTC. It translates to CASSSRPGGYTF.

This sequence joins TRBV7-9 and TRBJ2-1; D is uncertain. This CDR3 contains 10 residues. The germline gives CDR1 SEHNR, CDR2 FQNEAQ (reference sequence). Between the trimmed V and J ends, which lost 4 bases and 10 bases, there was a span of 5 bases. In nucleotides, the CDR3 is TGTGCCAGCAGCTGGCCGGAGCAGTTCTTC. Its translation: CASSWPEQFF.

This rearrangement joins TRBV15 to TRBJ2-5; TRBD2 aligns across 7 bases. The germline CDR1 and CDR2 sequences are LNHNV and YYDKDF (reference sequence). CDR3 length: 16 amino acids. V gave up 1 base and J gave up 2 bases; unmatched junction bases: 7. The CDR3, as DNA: TGTGCCACCAGCAGAGGAGGAGCGGGACTTCAAGAGACCCAGTACTTC. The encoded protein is CATSRGGAGLQETQYF.

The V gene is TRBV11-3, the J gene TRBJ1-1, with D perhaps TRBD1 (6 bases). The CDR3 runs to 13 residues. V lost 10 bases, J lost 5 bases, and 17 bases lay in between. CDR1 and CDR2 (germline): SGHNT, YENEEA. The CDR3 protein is CATKEQGKTEAFF. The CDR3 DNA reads TGTGCCACAAAAGAGCAGGGGAAAACTGAAGCTTTCTTT.

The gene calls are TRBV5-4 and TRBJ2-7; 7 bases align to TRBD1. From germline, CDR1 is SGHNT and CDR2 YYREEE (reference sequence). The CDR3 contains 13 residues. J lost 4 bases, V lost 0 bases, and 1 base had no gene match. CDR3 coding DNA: TGTGCCAGCAGCTTGGACAGGGGATACGAGCAGTACGTC. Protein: CASSLDRGYEQYV.

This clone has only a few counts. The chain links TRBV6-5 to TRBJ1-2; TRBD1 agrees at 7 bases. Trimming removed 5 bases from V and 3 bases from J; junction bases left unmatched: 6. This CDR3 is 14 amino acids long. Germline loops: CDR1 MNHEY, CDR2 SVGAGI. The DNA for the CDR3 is TGTGCCAGCAGTCCTTATCAGGGGGACTATGGCTACACCTTC. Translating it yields CASSPYQGDYGYTF.

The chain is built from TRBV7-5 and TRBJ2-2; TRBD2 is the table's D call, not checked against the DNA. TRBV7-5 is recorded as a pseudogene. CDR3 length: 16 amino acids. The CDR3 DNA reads TGTGCCAGAAGCTTAGGCCGAGGTGAGAACACCGGGGAGCTGTTTTTT. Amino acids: CARSLGRGENTGELFF.